These 12 T cell receptor beta chains were sequenced from one sample in a study of T cell repertoires in cytomegalovirus infection. One entry per CDR3 protein results from TCRdb running MiXCR on the reads. The sample includes a few hundred thousand distinct CDR3 sequences, 9.1% of them seen just once. Sequenced input: PBMCs. These receptors were taken from a human donor in good health (CMV status not recorded). Some clones in this sample may be carry-over from other donors' samples.

This clonotype was observed many times. The chain has TRBV19 and TRBJ2-5, with 7 bases aligning to TRBD1. V was pared by 5 bases and J by 5 bases, with 5 bases of the junction left unmatched. Germline CDR1 and CDR2: LNHDA and SQIVND (reference sequence). The CDR3 runs 13 residues. The CDR3 loop reads CASSPQGSETQYF. The DNA for the CDR3 is TGTGCCAGTAGTCCACAGGGGTCCGAGACCCAGTACTTC.

The chain employs TRBV4-3 and TRBJ1-4; D is perhaps TRBD1 (5 bases). Per germline, CDR1 LGHNA and CDR2 YSLEER. The CDR3 contains 14 residues. Trimming removed 0 bases at V and 8 bases at J, with 10 bases between. The CDR3 sequence: CASSQDRDEEKLFF. The CDR3 DNA sequence: TGCGCCAGCAGCCAAGACAGGGACGAGGAAAAACTGTTTTTT.

In this sample, this clonotype turned up many times. The chain joins TRBV5-6 to TRBJ2-2, with D possibly being TRBD2 (5 bases). V gave up 0 bases and J gave up 3 bases, with 12 bases separating them. From germline, CDR1 is SGHDT and CDR2 YYEEEE. This CDR3 is built from 16 residues. CDR3 protein: CASSLETGIYTGELFF. CDR3 DNA: TGTGCCAGCAGCTTGGAGACGGGGATTTACACCGGGGAGCTGTTTTTT.

Many counts were recorded for this clonotype. The chain recombines TRBV7-2 with TRBJ1-2; a weak D match, TRBD1 (5 bases). V was pared by 3 bases and J by 8 bases, with 10 bases between. The CDR3 length is 12 residues. Germline CDR1 reads SGHTA; CDR2 reads FQGNSA. CDR3 protein: CASSFRAEGYTF. CDR3 in DNA: TGTGCCAGCAGCTTCAGGGCGGAGGGCTACACCTTC.

This clonotype was seen many times. The rearrangement links TRBV7-4 to TRBJ2-5; 8 bases align to TRBD1. Germline lookup yields CDR1 SGHVT and CDR2 SQSDAQ. With V trimmed by 5 bases and J by 5 bases, 10 bases remained unmatched. This CDR3 is built from 15 residues. CDR3: CASSPSSGGAETQYF. The CDR3 DNA reads TGTGCCAGCAGCCCAAGTTCAGGGGGCGCGGAGACCCAGTACTTC.

In this sample, this clonotype turned up many times. The chain recombines TRBV7-2 with TRBJ1-5; D not certain. Trimming cost V 5 bases and J 0 bases, with 8 bases left between them. CDR1 is SGHTA, CDR2 FQGNSA, per germline. This CDR3 is built from 14 residues. CDR3 nucleotides: TGTGCCAGCAGCGTTTCGGGTAGCAATCAGCCCCAGCATTTT. The encoded protein is CASSVSGSNQPQHF.

The rearrangement links TRBV20-1 to TRBJ2-7; TRBD1 aligns across 7 bases. This CDR3 spans 13 amino acids. The germline CDR1 and CDR2 sequences are DFQATT and SNEGSKA (reference sequence). V gave up 4 bases and J gave up 0 bases; unmatched junction bases: 3. CDR3 amino acids: CSAKGGISYEQYF. The CDR3 DNA is TGCAGTGCTAAAGGGGGCATCTCCTACGAGCAGTACTTC.

This clonotype showed up just a few times. The chain has TRBV6-2 or TRBV6-3 and TRBJ1-5; TRBD1 matches at 7 bases. The germline V gene has CDR1 MNHEY and CDR2 SVGEGT. Trimming removed 2 bases from V and 7 bases from J; junction bases left unmatched: 11. The CDR3 length is 16 residues. CDR3 DNA sequence: TGTGCCAGCAGTTACCTGACAGGGCGCTCGGGACAGCCCCAGCATTTT. Translation: CASSYLTGRSGQPQHF.

This clonotype was detected a few times. The CDR3 region is CASSPDGIPTYEQYF. As DNA, the CDR3 is TGCGCCAGCAGCCCGGACGGGATACCAACCTACGAGCAGTACTTC. This rearrangement joins TRBV5-1 to TRBJ2-7, with a weak D call TRBD2 (5 bases). The germline V gene has CDR1 SGHRS and CDR2 YFSETQ. Trimming left V 4 bases short and J 2 bases short, with 16 bases between. CDR3 length: 15 residues.

The table lists this clonotype with many counts. The chain links TRBV7-2 to TRBJ1-5; 8 bases align to TRBD1. The CDR3 runs to 15 residues. The germline CDR1 and CDR2 sequences are SGHTA and FQGNSA. The junction had 10 bases not matched to a gene; V was cut back by 5 bases and J by 7 bases. The chain's CDR3 is CASSLRQGQHQPQHF. The CDR3 DNA reads TGTGCCAGCAGCCTGCGACAGGGGCAGCACCAGCCCCAGCATTTT.

Many counts were recorded for this clonotype. This chain connects TRBV7-2 to TRBJ2-5, with TRBD2 matching over 7 bases. V shed 5 bases, J shed 3 bases, and the junction held 9 bases outside the gene matches. The CDR3 is made up of 15 amino acids. Germline V CDR1 and CDR2: SGHTA, FQGNSA. CDR3 region: CASSRRRTREETQYF. For the CDR3, the DNA is TGTGCCAGCAGCCGTCGACGGACTAGAGAAGAGACCCAGTACTTC.

This clonotype was counted ten times or more. J is TRBJ1-1 and V is TRBV7-2, with 9 positions matching TRBD1. This CDR3 has 14 residues. The V segment lost 5 bases and the J segment 4 bases; nucleotides outside the gene matches: 5. CDR1 and CDR2 (germline): SGHTA, FQGNSA. CDR3 loop: CASSLRTGVTEAFF. In nucleotides, the CDR3 is TGTGCCAGCAGCCTCCGGACAGGGGTCACTGAAGCTTTCTTT.